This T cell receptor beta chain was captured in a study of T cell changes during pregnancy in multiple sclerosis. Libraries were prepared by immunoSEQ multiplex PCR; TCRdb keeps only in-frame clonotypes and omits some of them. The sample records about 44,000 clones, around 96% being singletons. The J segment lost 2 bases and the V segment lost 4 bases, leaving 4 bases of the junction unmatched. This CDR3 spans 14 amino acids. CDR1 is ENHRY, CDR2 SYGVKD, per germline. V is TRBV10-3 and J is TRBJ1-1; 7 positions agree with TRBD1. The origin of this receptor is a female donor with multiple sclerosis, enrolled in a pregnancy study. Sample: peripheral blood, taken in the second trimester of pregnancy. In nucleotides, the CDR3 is TGTGCCATCAGTGGAGGGGGCGCCAACACTGAAGCTTTCTTT. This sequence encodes CAISGGGANTEAFF.